A selection of T cell receptor beta chains follows, all from one sample in a study of regulatory T cells in long-lasting Graves disease. TCRdb reprocessed the multiplex PCR reads with MiXCR, giving one entry per CDR3 protein. The sample consists of about 440,000 distinct CDR3 sequences, 14% to 15% of them appearing once. In addition, the sample was reused for a study of T cells in Graves' hyperthyroidism and ophthalmopathy.

Specimen: peripheral blood mononuclear cells (PBMCs), collected at new diagnosis, from a patient treated with antithyroid drugs. The source is a woman under 40 with Graves disease. Both conserved end residues are part of each CDR3. A D gene is named only where the DNA matches it firmly. The size of a clone is reported for some rows only, either as once, few or many, or as a class for expanded clones.

d_call j_call v_call clone_size cdr3_aa cdr3_nt
. TRBJ1-6 TRBV10-3 many CAISEFTELPSPLHF TGTGCCATCAGTGAGTTCACCGAGCTACCTTCACCCCTCCACTTT
TRBD2 TRBJ2-2 TRBV5-5 . CASSLSSGRKTGELFF TGTGCCAGCAGCTTGTCAAGCGGGAGAAAGACCGGGGAGCTGTTTTTT
TRBD2 TRBJ2-7 TRBV5-1 . CASSEGLAGAVGEQYF TGCGCCAGCAGCGAGGGACTAGCGGGAGCGGTGGGCGAGCAGTACTTC
. TRBJ2-3 TRBV5-8 . CASSLGLNTQYF TGTGCCAGCAGCTTGGGCCTCAATACGCAGTATTTT
TRBD2 TRBJ2-2 TRBV19 . CASSMRGSNTGELFF TGTGCCAGTAGTATGCGCGGGAGCAACACCGGGGAGCTGTTTTTT
. TRBJ1-3 TRBV2 many CASSEDALSGNTIYF TGTGCCAGCAGTGAAGACGCACTCTCTGGAAACACCATATATTTT
TRBD1 TRBJ1-1 TRBV4-1 . CASSRLQGGTEAFF TGCGCCAGCAGCCGATTGCAGGGGGGAACTGAAGCTTTCTTT
TRBD2 TRBJ2-7 TRBV4-1 few CASSPSGLASYEQYF TGCGCCAGCAGCCCCTCGGGACTAGCGAGCTACGAGCAGTACTTC
TRBD1 TRBJ1-5 TRBV20-1 few CSATERTGSNQPQHF TGCAGTGCCACCGAAAGGACAGGGAGTAATCAGCCCCAGCATTTT
. TRBJ1-1 TRBV9 many CASSDSMNTEAFF TGTGCCAGCAGCGACTCCATGAACACTGAAGCTTTCTTT
. TRBJ2-6 TRBV6-1 . CASIPRGAGANVLTF TGTGCCAGCATCCCCCGGGGAGCTGGGGCCAACGTCCTGACTTTC
. TRBJ2-7 TRBV30 many CAWSKGSGYEQYF TGTGCCTGGAGTAAAGGGAGCGGGTACGAGCAGTACTTC
. TRBJ2-1 TRBV5-6 . CASTSQENYEQFF TGTGCCAGCACCTCCCAAGAAAACTACGAGCAGTTCTTC
. TRBJ2-1 TRBV15 few CATSRQGRNNEQFF TGTGCCACCAGCAGACAGGGGAGGAACAATGAGCAGTTCTTC
. TRBJ1-1 TRBV10-3 many CAISRKGPNTEAFF TGTGCCATCAGTCGGAAGGGCCCGAACACTGAAGCTTTCTTT
. TRBJ2-1 TRBV6-2/TRBV6-3 many CASRPLGRYNEQFF TGTGCCAGCAGACCCCTGGGCAGGTACAATGAGCAGTTCTTC
. TRBJ1-2 TRBV12-3/TRBV12-4 . CASSFARGGNGYTF TGTGCCAGCAGTTTTGCTAGGGGAGGCAATGGCTACACCTTC
. TRBJ2-1 TRBV5-1 many CASSSDRNEQFF TGCGCCAGCAGCTCCGACCGGAATGAGCAGTTCTTC
. TRBJ1-3 TRBV25-1 few CASSAGGDGNTIYF TGTGCCAGCAGTGCAGGAGGGGATGGAAACACCATATATTTT
. TRBJ2-7 TRBV30 many CAWAPRQLYEQYF TGTGCCTGGGCTCCACGACAGCTCTACGAGCAGTACTTC
TRBD1 TRBJ1-2 TRBV24-1 many CATSDPGTGGYGYTF TGTGCCACCAGTGACCCCGGGACAGGGGGCTATGGCTACACCTTC
TRBD2 TRBJ2-1 TRBV5-1 many CASSRGSMGTEQFF TGCGCCAGCAGCCGCGGGAGTATGGGTACTGAGCAGTTCTTC
. TRBJ2-2 TRBV5-8 . CASSLFTGSNTGELFF TGTGCCAGCAGCCTATTCACGGGTTCGAACACCGGGGAGCTGTTTTTT
. TRBJ2-3 TRBV5-1 many CASSSPEVDTQYF TGCGCCAGCAGCTCCCCTGAGGTAGATACGCAGTATTTT
TRBD1 TRBJ1-4 TRBV7-9 . CASSGTGVNEKLFF TGTGCCAGCAGCGGGACAGGGGTTAATGAAAAACTGTTTTTT
. TRBJ2-1 TRBV7-8 few CASSLLGRTLYNEQFF TGTGCCAGCAGCTTATTAGGGCGGACACTTTACAATGAGCAGTTCTTC
. TRBJ2-2 TRBV3-1 few CASSQPLVAPRNTGELFF TGTGCCAGCAGCCAACCTTTGGTAGCGCCCCGAAACACCGGGGAGCTGTTTTTT
. TRBJ2-2 TRBV20-1 few CSARVPDSGSGELFF TGCAGTGCTAGAGTTCCCGACAGTGGTTCCGGGGAGCTGTTTTTT
TRBD1 TRBJ1-5 TRBV12-5 few CASGFGTVSSLQPQHF TGTGCTAGTGGTTTCGGGACAGTTTCATCATTACAGCCCCAGCATTTT